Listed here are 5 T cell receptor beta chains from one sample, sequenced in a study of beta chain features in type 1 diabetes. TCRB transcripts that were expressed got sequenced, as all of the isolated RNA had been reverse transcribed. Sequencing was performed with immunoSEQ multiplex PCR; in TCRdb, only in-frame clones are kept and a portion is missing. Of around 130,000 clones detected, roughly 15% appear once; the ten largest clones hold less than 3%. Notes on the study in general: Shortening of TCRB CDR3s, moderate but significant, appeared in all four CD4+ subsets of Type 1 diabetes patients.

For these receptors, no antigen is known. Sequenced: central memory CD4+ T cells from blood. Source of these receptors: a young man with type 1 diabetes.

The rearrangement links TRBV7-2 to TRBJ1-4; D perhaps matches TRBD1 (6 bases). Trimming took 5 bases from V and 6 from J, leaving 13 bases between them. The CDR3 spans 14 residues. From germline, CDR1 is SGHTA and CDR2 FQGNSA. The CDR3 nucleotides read TGTGCCAGCAGCCGGCAGGGGTCTCATGAAAAACTGTTTTTT. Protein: CASSRQGSHEKLFF.

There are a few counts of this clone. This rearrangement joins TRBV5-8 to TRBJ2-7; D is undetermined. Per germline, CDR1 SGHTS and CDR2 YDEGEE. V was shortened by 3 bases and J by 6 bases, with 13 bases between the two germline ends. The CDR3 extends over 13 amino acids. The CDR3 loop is CASSSMPGAEQYF. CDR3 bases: TGTGCCAGCAGCTCAATGCCAGGAGCCGAGCAGTACTTC.

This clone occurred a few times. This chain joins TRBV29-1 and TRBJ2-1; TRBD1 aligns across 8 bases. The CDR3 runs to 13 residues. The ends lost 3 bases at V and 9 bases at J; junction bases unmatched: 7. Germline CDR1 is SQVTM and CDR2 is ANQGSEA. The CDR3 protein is CSVDRQGRFEQFF. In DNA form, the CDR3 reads TGCAGCGTTGATCGACAGGGGAGGTTTGAGCAGTTCTTC.

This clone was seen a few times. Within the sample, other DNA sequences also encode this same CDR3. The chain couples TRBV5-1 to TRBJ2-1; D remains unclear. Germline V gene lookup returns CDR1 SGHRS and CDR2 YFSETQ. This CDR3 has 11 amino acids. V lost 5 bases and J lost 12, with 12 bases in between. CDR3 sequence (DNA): TGCGCCAGCAGACTGGGGATAGGGCAGTTCTTC. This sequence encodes CASRLGIGQFF.

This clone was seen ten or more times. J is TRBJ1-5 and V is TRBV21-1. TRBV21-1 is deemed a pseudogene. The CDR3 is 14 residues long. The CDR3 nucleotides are TGTGCCAGGCGAGGGGGGACGGACAATCAGCCCCAGCATTTT. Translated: CARRGGTDNQPQHF.